The clone carrying this T cell receptor beta chain was observed once. Data came from immunoSEQ multiplex PCR; TCRdb stores just in-frame clones and leaves some out. The data hold 200,000 or so clones, with under 95% observed a single time. This CDR3 contains 15 residues. The germline V gene has CDR1 PRHDT and CDR2 FYEKMQ (reference sequence). V was pared by 4 bases and J by 0 bases, with 10 bases between. The sample comes from a study of T cell responses to AZD1222 COVID-19 vaccine. This chain joins TRBV13 and TRBJ2-1; D is ambiguous. The specimen comprised peripheral blood, sampled on day 0 of AZD1222 vaccination. This TCR derives from an adult in good health. The CDR3 DNA follows: TGTGCCAGCAGCTCGATTGGAAGCTCCTACAATGAGCAGTTCTTC. It translates to CASSSIGSSYNEQFF.